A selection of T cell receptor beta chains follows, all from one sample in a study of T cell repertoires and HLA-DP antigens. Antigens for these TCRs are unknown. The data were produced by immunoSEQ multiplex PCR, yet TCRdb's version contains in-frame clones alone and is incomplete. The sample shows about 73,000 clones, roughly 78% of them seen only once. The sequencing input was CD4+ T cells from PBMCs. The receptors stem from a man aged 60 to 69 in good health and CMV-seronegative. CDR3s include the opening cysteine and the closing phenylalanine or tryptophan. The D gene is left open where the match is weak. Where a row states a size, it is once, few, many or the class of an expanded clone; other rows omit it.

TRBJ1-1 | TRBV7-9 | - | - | TGTGCCAGCAGCCTCCACGGGAACACTGAAGCTTTCTTT | CASSLHGNTEAFF
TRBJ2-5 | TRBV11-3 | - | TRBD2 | TGTGCCAGCAGCACCGGGACTAGCGGAGGGTGGGAGACCCAGTACTTC | CASSTGTSGGWETQYF
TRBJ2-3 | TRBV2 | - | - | TGTGCCAGCACCCGAGCTAGGGGGACAGATACGCAGTATTTT | CASTRARGTDTQYF
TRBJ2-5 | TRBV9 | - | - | TGTGCCAGCAGCGTGCAGACAGGCGTGCTGCAGACCCAGTACTTC | CASSVQTGVLQTQYF
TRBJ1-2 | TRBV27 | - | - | TGTGCCAGCAGTTTGGAGGGACGCTATGGCTACACCTTC | CASSLEGRYGYTF
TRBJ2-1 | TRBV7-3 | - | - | TGTGCCAGCAGCCCAGGCCCTAGCAATGAGCAGTTCTTC | CASSPGPSNEQFF
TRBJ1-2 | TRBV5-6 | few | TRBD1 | TGTGCCAGCAGCTTGGGACAGGGAAACTATGGCTACACCTTC | CASSLGQGNYGYTF
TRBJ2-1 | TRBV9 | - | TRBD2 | TGTGCCAGCAGCGTAGGTGGGGGAGGGGCCTACAATGAGCAGTTCTTC | CASSVGGGGAYNEQFF
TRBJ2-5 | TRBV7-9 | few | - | TGTGCCAGCAGCTTAGGAGGCCTCAGGAGGGAGACCCAGTACTTC | CASSLGGLRRETQYF
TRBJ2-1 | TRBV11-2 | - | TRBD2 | TGTGCCAGCAGCTTAATACAGGGACTAGCGAATGAGCAGTTCTTC | CASSLIQGLANEQFF
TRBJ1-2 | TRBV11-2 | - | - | TGTGCCAGCAGCTTAGGCCCAGGGGAGACCTTCTATGGCTACACCTTC | CASSLGPGETFYGYTF
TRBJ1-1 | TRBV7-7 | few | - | TGTGCCAGCAGCCCCCTGACGAACACTGAAGCTTTCTTT | CASSPLTNTEAFF
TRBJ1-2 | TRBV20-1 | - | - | TGCAGTGCTAGGGGGCTCTATGGCTACACCTTC | CSARGLYGYTF
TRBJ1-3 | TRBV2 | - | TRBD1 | TGTGCCAGCAAGGGGGACAGGGCTAGCTCTGGAAACACCATATATTTT | CASKGDRASSGNTIYF
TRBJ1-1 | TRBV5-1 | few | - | TGCGCCAGCAGCTCTGGAGGGGGTACCCACACTGAAGCTTTCTTT | CASSSGGGTHTEAFF
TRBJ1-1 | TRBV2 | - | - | TGTGCCAGCAGCTTATCGGCAGGAGAGACTGAAGCTTTCTTT | CASSLSAGETEAFF
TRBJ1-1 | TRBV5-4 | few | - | TGTGCCAGCACCGGTAAAACTGAAGCTTTCTTT | CASTGKTEAFF
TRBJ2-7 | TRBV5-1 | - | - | TGCGCCAGCAGCAGGGGGGACACCCACTACGAGCAGTACTTC | CASSRGDTHYEQYF
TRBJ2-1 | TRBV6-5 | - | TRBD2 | TGTGCCAGCAGCCCCACCCTAGCGGGAGGAAATGAGCAGTTCTTC | CASSPTLAGGNEQFF
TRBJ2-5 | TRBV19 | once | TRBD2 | TGTGCCAGTAGCCCAACTAGCGGGAGAGAGACCCAGTACTTC | CASSPTSGRETQYF
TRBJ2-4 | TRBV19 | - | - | TGTGCCAGTAGTATAAACCGGGATAGTGGGGCCAAAAACATTCAGTACTTC | CASSINRDSGAKNIQYF
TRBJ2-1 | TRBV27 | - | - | TGTGCCAGCACCTCCATGCTAGGCGGGCCCTCCTACAATGAGCAGTTCTTC | CASTSMLGGPSYNEQFF
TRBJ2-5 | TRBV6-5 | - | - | TGTGCCAGCAGTTACGGGCGGTACCAAGAGACCCAGTACTTC | CASSYGRYQETQYF
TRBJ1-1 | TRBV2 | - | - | TGTGCCAGCAGTGATGGCCAGAGAGGGGTAGCTTTCTTT | CASSDGQRGVAFF
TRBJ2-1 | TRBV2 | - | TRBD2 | TGTGCCAGCAGGGACGGGGGGACCTACAATGAGCAGTTCTTC | CASRDGGTYNEQFF
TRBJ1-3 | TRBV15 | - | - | TGTGCCACCAGCGGGCGGGAGGGAAACACCATATATTTT | CATSGREGNTIYF
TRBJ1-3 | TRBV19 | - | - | TGTGCCAGTACTGGGCGCCTCTCTGGAAACACCATATATTTT | CASTGRLSGNTIYF
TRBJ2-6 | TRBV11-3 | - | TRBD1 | TGTGCCAGCAGCCCGGGACAGGGGGACTCTGGGGCCAACGTCCTGACTTTC | CASSPGQGDSGANVLTF
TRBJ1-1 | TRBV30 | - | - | TGTGCCTGGCGCCGGGGGGGGAACACTGAAGCTTTCTTT | CAWRRGGNTEAFF
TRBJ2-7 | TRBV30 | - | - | TGTGCCTGGAGTGAAACCTACGAGCAGTACTTC | CAWSETYEQYF
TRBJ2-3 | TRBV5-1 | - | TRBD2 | TGCGCCACCCGGACTAGCGGCACAGATACGCAGTATTTT | CATRTSGTDTQYF
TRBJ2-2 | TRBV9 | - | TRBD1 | TGTGCCAGCAGCGTAGAGGGACAGTACACCGGGGAGCTGTTTTTT | CASSVEGQYTGELFF
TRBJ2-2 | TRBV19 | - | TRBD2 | TGTGCCAGTAGTAGGAGACATAGGACTAGCGGGGGGAACACCGGGGAGCTGTTTTTT | CASSRRHRTSGGNTGELFF
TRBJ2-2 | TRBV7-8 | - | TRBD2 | TGTGCCAGCAGCCAACTAATGGGGGGCGGGAGGCCCACCGGGGAGCTGTTTTTT | CASSQLMGGGRPTGELFF
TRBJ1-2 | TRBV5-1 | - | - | TGCGCCAGCAGCTTGGCATCCGGTAGGATGAGCTATGGCTACACCTTC | CASSLASGRMSYGYTF
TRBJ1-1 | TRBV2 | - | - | TGTGCCAGCAGACAGGAGAACACTGAAGCTTTCTTT | CASRQENTEAFF
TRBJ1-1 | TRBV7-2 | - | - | TGTGCCAGCAGCATGACACGTAACACTGAAGCTTTCTTT | CASSMTRNTEAFF
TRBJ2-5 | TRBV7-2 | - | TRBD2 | TGTGCCAGCAGCACCCCTAGCGGGGGTGAGACCCAGTACTTC | CASSTPSGGETQYF
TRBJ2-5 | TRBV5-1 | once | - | TGCGCCAGCAGCTTGGCGCAGGAGGGAGAGACCCAGTACTTC | CASSLAQEGETQYF
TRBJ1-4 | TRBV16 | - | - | TGTGCCAGCAGCCAATCAGGAACGCCAGGGGAAAAACTGTTTTTT | CASSQSGTPGEKLFF
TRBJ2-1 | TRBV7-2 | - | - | TGTGCCAGCAGCCAGGTGGTCGCCTATAACAATGAGCAGTTCTTC | CASSQVVAYNNEQFF
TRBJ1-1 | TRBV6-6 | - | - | TGTGCCAGCAGTCCACAGGGTTGGGGCGGCACTGAAGCTTTCTTT | CASSPQGWGGTEAFF
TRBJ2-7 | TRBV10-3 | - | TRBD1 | TGTGCCATCAGATCGGGACAGACGGGCTACGAGCAGTACTTC | CAIRSGQTGYEQYF
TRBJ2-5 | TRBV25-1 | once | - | TGTGCCAGCAGTGTAAGGAGGGGCAGGGAGACCCAGTACTTC | CASSVRRGRETQYF